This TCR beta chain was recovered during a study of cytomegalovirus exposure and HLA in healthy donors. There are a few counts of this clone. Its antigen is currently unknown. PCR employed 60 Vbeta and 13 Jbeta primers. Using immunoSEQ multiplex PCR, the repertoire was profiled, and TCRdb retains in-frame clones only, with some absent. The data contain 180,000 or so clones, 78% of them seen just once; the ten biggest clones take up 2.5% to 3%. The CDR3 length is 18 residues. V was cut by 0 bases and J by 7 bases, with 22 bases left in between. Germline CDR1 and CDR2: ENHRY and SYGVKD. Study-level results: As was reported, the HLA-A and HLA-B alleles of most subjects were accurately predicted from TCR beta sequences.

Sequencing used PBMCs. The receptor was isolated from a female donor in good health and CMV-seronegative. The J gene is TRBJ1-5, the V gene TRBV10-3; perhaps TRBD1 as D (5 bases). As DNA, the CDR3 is TGTGCCATCAGTGAGTCGTCGCCGGCAGGGAAGGCAGGGCAGCCCCAGCATTTT. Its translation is CAISESSPAGKAGQPQHF.